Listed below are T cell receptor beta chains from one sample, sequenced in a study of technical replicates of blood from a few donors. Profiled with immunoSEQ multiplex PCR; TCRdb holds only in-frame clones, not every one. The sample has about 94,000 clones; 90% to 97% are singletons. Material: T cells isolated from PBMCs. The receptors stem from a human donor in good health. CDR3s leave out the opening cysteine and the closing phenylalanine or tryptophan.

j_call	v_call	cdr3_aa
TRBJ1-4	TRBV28	ASSFPGQAGLHNEKLF
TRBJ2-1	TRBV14	ASSQFFGTGILSSYNEQF
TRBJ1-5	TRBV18	ASSPYAGQGKDQPQH
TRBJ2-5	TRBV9	ASSVARWGSQGEETQY
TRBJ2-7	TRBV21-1	ASSLLCSYEQY
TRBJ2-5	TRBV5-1	ASSPSAGTGAGETQY
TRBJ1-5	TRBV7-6	ASSLMGGENQPQH
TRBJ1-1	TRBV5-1	ASSLNSGVNGEAF
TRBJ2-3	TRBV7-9	ASSRGDRFTDTQY
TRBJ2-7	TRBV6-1	ASSIRDRGLYEQY
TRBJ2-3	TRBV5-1	ASTTAGGTDTQY
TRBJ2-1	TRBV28	ATKIAGGGRNEQF
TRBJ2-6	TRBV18	ASSQPPTGLGANVLT
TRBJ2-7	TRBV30	AWNYPSEERNYEQY
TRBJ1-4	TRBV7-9	ASSLVSINEKLF
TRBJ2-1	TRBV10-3	AISSSGRAGNEQF
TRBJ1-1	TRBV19	ASSRTWTEAF
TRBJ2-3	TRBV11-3	ASSLVPGQGFTDTQY
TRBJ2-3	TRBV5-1	ASSLGVTSTDTQY
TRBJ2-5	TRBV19	ASSKPGLAGGETQY
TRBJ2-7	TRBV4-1	ASSHLTSAEQY
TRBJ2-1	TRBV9	ASSVVGLAKNEQF
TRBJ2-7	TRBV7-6	ASSSGQGVSLIYEQY
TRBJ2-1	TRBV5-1	ASSLVGLAGDNEQF
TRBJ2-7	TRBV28	ASSPRTASYEQY
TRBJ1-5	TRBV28	ASSPGQGWLEPQH
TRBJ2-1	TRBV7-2	ASSLVGLAGGNEQF
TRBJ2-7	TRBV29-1	SVGETSATQQY
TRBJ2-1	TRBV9	ASSVSPGLDNEQF
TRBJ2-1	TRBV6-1	ASSDHSSGTGVWNEQF
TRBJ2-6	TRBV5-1	ASSLVGQGSGANVLT
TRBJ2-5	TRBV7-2	ASSLGAGGDQETQY
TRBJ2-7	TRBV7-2	ASSPSSGRALEQY
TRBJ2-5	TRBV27	ASSLMAGETQY
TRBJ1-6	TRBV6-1	ASSSGTVNSPLH
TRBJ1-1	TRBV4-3	ASSQTTGTNTEAF
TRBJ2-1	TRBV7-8	ASSLLTSVSSYNEQF
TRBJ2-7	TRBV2	ASSASGRTYEQY
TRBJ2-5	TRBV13	ASSPSGLETQY
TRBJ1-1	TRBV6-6	ASSYSGTVNTEAF
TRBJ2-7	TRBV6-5	ASSRDREREQY
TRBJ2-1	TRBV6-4	ASSEGLAGSLANNEQF
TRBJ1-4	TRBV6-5	ASSYGGTNEKLF
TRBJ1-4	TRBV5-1	ASSFPRLGRGGEKLF